This T cell receptor (beta chain) derives from a study of blood T cell repertoires in COVID-19. This table comes from immunoSEQ multiplex PCR, and its TCRdb copy is limited to in-frame clones, with some not included. This table holds 200,000 to 300,000 clones, 84% found once. Trimming at V came to 3 bases and at J to 3 bases, leaving 4 bases not matched to a gene. Germline CDR1 reads KGHSH; CDR2 reads LQKENI. This CDR3 is built from 15 residues. This receptor was identified in a man aged 55 to 69 with acute or convalescent COVID-19. The chain couples TRBV18 to TRBJ2-3; 9 nucleotides match TRBD2. Material: peripheral blood. The CDR3 loop reads CASSPKAGGTDTQYF. The CDR3 DNA reads as TGTGCCAGCTCACCGAAAGCGGGGGGAACAGATACGCAGTATTTT.